What follows are 31 T cell receptor beta chains derived from one specimen sequenced in a study of shared clonotypes between healthy human individuals. Clones were read by immunoSEQ multiplex PCR, and TCRdb kept only the in-frame ones, dropping some. Of some 1 million clones in the sample, around 76% are singletons; the top ten hold 1.4% to 1.5%. Sequencing used memory CD4+ T cells sorted from blood. Sample subset: CD45RA-negative fraction. The receptors were gathered from a man between 18 and 35 years old in good health.

V gene TRBV5-1 combines with J gene TRBJ1-1; D not certain. Germline CDR1 and CDR2: SGHRS and YFSETQ. CDR3 length: 14 residues. The V and J ends lost 0 bases and 1 base respectively, with 7 bases between them. CDR3 bases: TGCGCCAGCAGCTTGGACAGTACGAACACTGAAGCTTTCTTT. It is translated as CASSLDSTNTEAFF.

This chain joins TRBV6-6 and TRBJ2-5; TRBD2 is a possible D gene (6 bases). The CDR3 consists of 15 residues. Trimming removed 11 bases at V and 0 bases at J, with 19 bases between. CDR1 is MNHNY and CDR2 is SVGAGI in the germline V gene (reference sequence). The CDR3 sequence is CAASRPGRYQETQYF. The DNA for the CDR3 is TGTGCCGCCAGCAGGCCAGGGAGGTACCAAGAGACCCAGTACTTC.

The chain joins TRBV5-1 to TRBJ2-3; no reliable D call. The germline CDR1 and CDR2 sequences are SGHRS and YFSETQ. V was clipped by 7 bases and J by 3 bases, with 9 bases between them. The CDR3 sequence is 12 residues long. CDR3 DNA: TGCGCCAGCCGATCGGAAACAGATACGCAGTATTTT. This encodes CASRSETDTQYF.

The DNA of the CDR3 is TGTGCCAGCAGCACCCAATCACCGGGACAGGGAGGGAGAAATGAGCAGTTCTTC. It specifies CASSTQSPGQGGRNEQFF. The gene calls are TRBV7-3 and TRBJ2-1; 9 nucleotides line up with TRBD1. V dropped 5 bases and J dropped 7; count of bases not matched to a gene: 18. CDR3 size: 18 residues. Germline V gene lookup returns CDR1 SGHTA and CDR2 FQGTGA.

This clone was detected a few times. The chain recombines TRBV18 with TRBJ2-5; D gene uncertain. The V end was cut by 1 base, the J end by 4 bases, with 13 bases between. The CDR3 spans 15 residues. In germline, CDR1 is KGHSH, CDR2 LQKENI. The CDR3 coding sequence is TGTGCCAGCTCACCACTGGCAACAATGGCAGAGACCCAGTACTTC. Its translation is CASSPLATMAETQYF.

The V gene is TRBV28, the J gene TRBJ1-2; 7 bases are a match to TRBD1. Germline loops: CDR1 MDHEN, CDR2 SYDVKM. With V trimmed by 5 bases and J by 6 bases, 6 bases remained unmatched. The CDR3 extends over 13 amino acids. The chain's CDR3 is CASSTTGVDGYTF. In DNA, the CDR3 is TGTGCCAGCAGTACAACAGGGGTGGATGGCTACACCTTC.

A remark on this clone: No DNA is shown, since the ends of the CDR3 on it are uncertain; the CDR3 is the one TCRdb lists. The chain links TRBV30 to TRBJ2-7; the listed D gene, TRBD2, was not tested against the DNA. The CDR3 extends over 11 residues, inclusive of both ends. CDR1 is GTSNPN and CDR2 is SVGIG in the germline V gene (reference sequence). This chain's CDR3 is CAWGGGTDLGF.

The V and J genes are TRBV2 and TRBJ1-5; tentatively, D is TRBD1 (5 bases). This CDR3 is 13 amino acids long. Germline V gene lookup returns CDR1 SNHLY and CDR2 FYNNEI. V was shortened by 6 bases and J by 2 bases, with 8 bases between the two germline ends. The CDR3 coding sequence is TGTGCCAGCAGAAGGGACGGCAATCAGCCCCAGCATTTT. Amino acid sequence: CASRRDGNQPQHF.

This clone was found a few times. The chain uses TRBV30 and TRBJ1-2, with D tentatively TRBD1 (6 bases). This CDR3 has 10 amino acids. Germline V lookup: CDR1 GTSNPN, CDR2 SVGIG (reference sequence). Trimming removed 8 bases at V and 6 bases at J, with 10 bases between. The CDR3 DNA is TGTGCCGGGGGGGGCAATGGCTACACCTTC. Protein sequence: CAGGGNGYTF.

This clone has just one count. V gene TRBV5-8 combines with J gene TRBJ1-2, with TRBD1 as a possible D gene (5 bases). Trimming removed 4 bases from V and 4 bases from J, with 17 bases in between. The CDR3 is made up of 15 amino acids. Looked up from germline, CDR1 is SGHTS and CDR2 is YDEGEE. The CDR3 sequence: CASSLRGDSLYGYTF. In nucleotides, the CDR3 is TGTGCCAGCAGCCTACGGGGGGATTCCCTCTATGGCTACACCTTC.

V and J are TRBV6-5 and TRBJ2-2; D not resolved. This CDR3 region has 13 residues. Per germline, CDR1 MNHEY and CDR2 SVGAGI. Trimming pared 0 bases from V and 3 bases from J, leaving 2 bases between. DNA for the CDR3: TGTGCCAGCAGTTACTCTCACACCGGGGAGCTGTTTTTT. Translated, it gives CASSYSHTGELFF.

The chain has TRBV11-2 and TRBJ2-5; 13 bases line up with TRBD2. With V trimmed by 1 base and J by 4 bases, 3 bases remained unmatched. Germline V gives CDR1 SGHAT, CDR2 FQNNGV. The CDR3 totals 16 residues. The CDR3 nucleotides are TGTGCCAGCAGCTTAGCGGGGACTAGCGGGACAGAGACCCAGTACTTC. Translated, it gives CASSLAGTSGTETQYF.

This clone was detected only a few times. The rearrangement uses TRBV20-1 and TRBJ2-3; D ambiguous. This CDR3 has 11 residues. V shed 4 bases and J shed 2 bases, with 4 bases lying between them. Looked up from germline, CDR1 is DFQATT and CDR2 is SNEGSKA (reference sequence). The CDR3 reads CSATLTDTQYF. CDR3 coding DNA: TGCAGTGCTACCCTCACAGATACGCAGTATTTT.

In this sample, this clone turned up once. This chain connects TRBV9 to TRBJ2-3; D may be TRBD1 (6 bases). The CDR3 is 17 amino acids. Trimming took off 4 bases at V and 4 bases at J, with 22 bases between the two ends. Per germline, CDR1 SGDLS and CDR2 YYNGEE. The CDR3 DNA reads TGTGCCAGCAGCTTAACCGGGACACCGCTATCCGCAGATACGCAGTATTTT. It translates to CASSLTGTPLSADTQYF.

The chain is built from TRBV30 and TRBJ2-7; 7 nucleotides line up with TRBD1. Germline V lookup: CDR1 GTSNPN, CDR2 SVGIG (reference sequence). The CDR3 length is 13 residues. V lost 2 bases to trimming and J lost 2 bases; unmatched junction nucleotides: 3. CDR3 in amino acids: CAWSLGGPYEQYF. CDR3 bases: TGTGCCTGGAGTCTAGGGGGCCCCTACGAGCAGTACTTC.

This clone was counted a single time. The chain combines TRBV15 with TRBJ2-2; D possibly corresponds to TRBD2 (6 bases). CDR1 is LNHNV, CDR2 YYDKDF, per germline (reference sequence). The CDR3 is 16 amino acids. Trimming took 1 base from V and 1 from J, leaving 10 bases between them. In nucleotides, the CDR3 is TGTGCCACCAGCAGAGGGGCGGGGAGGAACACCGGGGAGCTGTTTTTT. Residues: CATSRGAGRNTGELFF.

The chain combines TRBV5-1 with TRBJ1-6; 7 positions match TRBD1. This CDR3 has 14 residues. V was pared by 4 bases and J by 7 bases, with 5 bases of the junction left unmatched. Germline V gives CDR1 SGHRS, CDR2 YFSETQ. In DNA form, the CDR3 reads TGCGCCAGCAGCCCGGGGACAGCCAATTCACCCCTCCACTTT. Translation gives CASSPGTANSPLHF.

The V and J genes are TRBV7-2 and TRBJ2-7; 12 nucleotides agree with TRBD2. V gave up 6 bases and J gave up 5 bases; unmatched junction bases: 5. CDR1 SGHTA and CDR2 FQGNSA come from the germline V gene. The CDR3 totals 14 residues. The CDR3 DNA follows: TGTGCCAGCAGTTGGACTAGCGGGACTGACGAGCAGTACTTC. Translated: CASSWTSGTDEQYF.

The rearrangement links TRBV5-8 to TRBJ1-2; 10 positions match TRBD1. The V segment lost 0 bases and the J segment 4 bases; nucleotides outside the gene matches: 6. The CDR3 extends over 16 amino acids. Germline V gene lookup returns CDR1 SGHTS and CDR2 YDEGEE. Here the CDR3 reads CASSLDRRTGGYGYTF. The DNA for the CDR3 is TGTGCCAGCAGCTTGGATCGGAGGACAGGGGGCTATGGCTACACCTTC.

The rearrangement uses TRBV6-6 and TRBJ2-1, with 11 nucleotides matching TRBD1. J lost 5 bases, V lost 4 bases, and 4 bases had no gene match. Germline lookup yields CDR1 MNHNY and CDR2 SVGAGI (reference sequence). The CDR3 has 15 amino acids. The DNA of the CDR3 is TGTGCCAGCAGTTCCACGGGACAGGGGGACAATGAGCAGTTCTTC. Its protein product is CASSSTGQGDNEQFF.

The rearrangement links TRBV7-2 to TRBJ1-1; a weak D match, TRBD1 (5 bases). The CDR3 is made up of 11 amino acids. Germline V gives CDR1 SGHTA, CDR2 FQGNSA. Trimming left V 3 bases short and J 8 bases short, with 7 bases between. The CDR3 DNA sequence: TGTGCCAGCAGCTTCGACAGCGAAGCTTTCTTT. Translated: CASSFDSEAFF.

V usage is TRBV28 and J usage is TRBJ2-1; D remains ambiguous. The CDR3 runs to 14 residues. The ends were cut back, 7 bases at V and 8 bases at J, with 18 bases in the middle. In germline, CDR1 is MDHEN, CDR2 SYDVKM. The CDR3 is CASTPSKGYDEQFF. The CDR3 nucleotides read TGTGCCAGCACCCCCTCGAAGGGATACGATGAGCAGTTCTTC.

The V call is TRBV6-5, the J call TRBJ1-1; TRBD1 aligns across 11 bases. The CDR3 extends over 15 amino acids. The V and J ends lost 4 bases and 5 bases, in that order; junction bases with no gene match: 6. Germline CDR1 MNHEY, CDR2 SVGAGI. In nucleotides, the CDR3 is TGTGCCAGCAGTTGGGGACAGGGGGGGATGACTGAAGCTTTCTTT. Protein product: CASSWGQGGMTEAFF.

The V and J genes are TRBV2 and TRBJ2-7; D uncertain. The germline CDR1 and CDR2 sequences are SNHLY and FYNNEI. The CDR3 spans 12 residues. The ends were cut back, 8 bases at V and 2 bases at J, with 10 bases in the middle. The CDR3 DNA reads TGTGCCAGCTTAAAGCAGACCTACGAGCAGTACTTC. Its translation is CASLKQTYEQYF.

About this clone: A single base separates this from a much larger clone, so it may be a read error. The J gene is TRBJ2-7, the V gene TRBV11-2, with 10 positions matching TRBD2. Germline CDR1 SGHAT, CDR2 FQNNGV. There are 13 residues in the CDR3. V shed 5 bases and J 3 bases; nucleotides not matched to a gene: 1. CDR3 amino acids: CASSPSGGYEQYF. CDR3 bases: TGTGCCAGCAGCCCTAGCGGGGGCTACGAGCAGTACTTC.

The J gene is TRBJ1-5, the V gene TRBV10-3, with a tentative D call TRBD1 (5 bases). V lost 3 bases and J lost 4, with 13 bases in between. There are 15 residues in the CDR3. The V gene's germline CDR1 is ENHRY and CDR2 SYGVKD. The CDR3 DNA reads as TGTGCCATCAGTGACCTTGGGACGGGGAATCAGCCCCAGCATTTT. Protein product: CAISDLGTGNQPQHF.

On this clone: The junction departs from germline at one end; a sequencing error may be responsible. The genes are TRBV28 and TRBJ1-2; 9 bases match TRBD1. Germline loops: CDR1 MDHEN, CDR2 SYDVKM. The CDR3 loop spans 12 amino acids. CDR3 protein: CASSLWTGAPFF. In DNA form, the CDR3 reads TGTGCCAGCAGTTTGTGGACAGGGGCGCCCTTCTTC.

J is TRBJ1-2 and V is TRBV5-5, with 7 bases identical to TRBD1. This CDR3 comprises 14 residues. CDR1 is SGHKS, CDR2 YYEKEE, per germline (reference sequence). Trimming removed 4 bases from V and 4 bases from J; junction bases left unmatched: 7. The CDR3 spells CASSLGTVTYGYTF. The DNA of the CDR3 is TGTGCCAGCAGCCTAGGGACAGTTACCTATGGCTACACCTTC. The complete variable domain, with remaining parts taken from reference TRBV5-5 and TRBJ1-2, reads DAGVTQSPTHLIKTRGQQVTLRCSPISGHKSVSWYQQVLGQGPQFIFQYYEKEERGRGNFPDRFSARQFPNYSSELNVNALLLGDSALYLCASSLGTVTYGYTFGSGTRLTVV.

This clone occurred once. CDR3: CASSIGGTSSGELFF. The CDR3 DNA reads TGTGCCAGTAGTATTGGCGGGACCTCAAGCGGGGAGCTGTTTTTT. The chain links TRBV19 to TRBJ2-2, with D perhaps matching TRBD2 (6 bases). Trimming took 3 bases from V and 7 from J, leaving 15 bases between them. The CDR3 totals 15 residues. From germline, CDR1 is LNHDA and CDR2 SQIVND (reference sequence).

The rearrangement links TRBV29-1 to TRBJ1-5; TRBD1 aligns across 10 bases. From germline, CDR1 is SQVTM and CDR2 ANQGSEA. J lost 5 bases, V lost 6 bases, and 10 bases had no gene match. The CDR3 consists of 15 residues. CDR3 DNA sequence: TGCAGCGTAGGTGGGACAGGGGATCGGGATCAGCCCCAGCATTTT. Protein: CSVGGTGDRDQPQHF.

As concerns this clone: This specimen includes other DNA sequences encoding the same CDR3. CDR3 protein: CASSEDMNTEAFF. The CDR3 DNA follows: TGTGCCAGCTCGGAAGACATGAACACTGAAGCTTTCTTT. The V gene is TRBV18, the J gene TRBJ1-1; the D is unclear. The V end was cut by 6 bases, the J end by 0 bases, with 8 bases between. The V gene's germline CDR1 is KGHSH and CDR2 LQKENI. The CDR3 consists of 13 residues.